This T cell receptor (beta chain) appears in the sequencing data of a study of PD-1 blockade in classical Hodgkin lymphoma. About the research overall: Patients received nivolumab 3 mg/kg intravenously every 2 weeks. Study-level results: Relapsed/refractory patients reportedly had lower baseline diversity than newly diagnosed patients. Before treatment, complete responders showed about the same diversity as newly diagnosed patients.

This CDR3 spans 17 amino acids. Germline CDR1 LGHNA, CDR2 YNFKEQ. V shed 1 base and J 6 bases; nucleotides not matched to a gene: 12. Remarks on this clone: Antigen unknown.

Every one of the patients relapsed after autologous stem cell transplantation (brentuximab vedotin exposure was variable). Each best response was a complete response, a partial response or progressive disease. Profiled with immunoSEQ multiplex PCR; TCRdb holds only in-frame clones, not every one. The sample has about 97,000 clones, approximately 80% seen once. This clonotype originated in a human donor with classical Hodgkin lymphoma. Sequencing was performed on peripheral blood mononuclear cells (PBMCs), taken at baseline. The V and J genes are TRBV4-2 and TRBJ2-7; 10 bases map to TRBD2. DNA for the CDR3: TGTGCCAGCAGCCAAGGAACTAGCGGGGCTAACTCCGGCGAGCAGTACTTC. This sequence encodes CASSQGTSGANSGEQYF.